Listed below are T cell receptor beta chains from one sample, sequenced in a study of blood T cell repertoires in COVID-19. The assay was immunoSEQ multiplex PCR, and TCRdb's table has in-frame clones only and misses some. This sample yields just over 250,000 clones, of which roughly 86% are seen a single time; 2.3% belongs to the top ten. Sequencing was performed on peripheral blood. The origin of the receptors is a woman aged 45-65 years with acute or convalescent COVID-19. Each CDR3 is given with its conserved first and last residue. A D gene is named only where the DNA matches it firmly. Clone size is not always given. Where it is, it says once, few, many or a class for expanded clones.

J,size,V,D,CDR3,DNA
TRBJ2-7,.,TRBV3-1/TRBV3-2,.,CASSHPGPGVYEQYF,TGTGCCAGCAGCCATCCGGGACCAGGGGTTTACGAGCAGTACTTC
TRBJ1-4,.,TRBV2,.,CASRSSREEGEKLFF,TGTGCCAGCAGGAGCTCCAGGGAGGAAGGTGAAAAACTGTTTTTT
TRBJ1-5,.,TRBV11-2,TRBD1,CASSRSRDRGAPQHF,TGTGCCAGCAGCCGAAGCCGGGACAGGGGAGCTCCCCAGCATTTT
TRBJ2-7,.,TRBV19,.,CASSIIPQQGRDEQYF,TGTGCCAGTAGTATAATTCCCCAACAGGGTCGCGACGAGCAGTACTTC
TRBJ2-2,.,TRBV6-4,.,CASSEMRTGELFF,TGTGCCAGCAGTGAGATGCGGACCGGGGAGCTGTTTTTT
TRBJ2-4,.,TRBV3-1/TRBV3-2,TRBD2,CASSQEWKKRDQYF,TGTGCCAGCAGCCAAGAGTGGAAGAAGCGGGATCAGTACTTC
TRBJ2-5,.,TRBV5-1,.,CASSLGAVRLETQYF,TGCGCCAGCAGCCTGGGAGCCGTCCGTTTAGAGACCCAGTACTTC
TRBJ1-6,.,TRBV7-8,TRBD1,CASSAPGQLNSPLHF,TGTGCCAGCAGCGCCCCGGGACAGCTCAATTCACCCCTCCACTTT
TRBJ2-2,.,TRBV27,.,CASSQGRYTGELFF,TGTGCCAGCAGTCAGGGAAGGTACACCGGGGAGCTGTTTTTT
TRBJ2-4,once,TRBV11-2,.,CASSTGLAKNIQYF,TGTGCCAGCAGCACGGGACTAGCCAAAAACATTCAGTACTTC
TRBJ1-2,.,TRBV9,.,CASSVGQGTYGYTF,TGTGCCAGCAGCGTGGGTCAGGGAACCTATGGCTACACCTTC
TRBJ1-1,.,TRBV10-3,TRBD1,CAIRQQGAGNTEAFF,TGTGCCATCAGGCAACAGGGGGCCGGGAACACTGAAGCTTTCTTT
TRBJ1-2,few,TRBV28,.,CASSDSLGYGYTF,TGTGCCAGCAGCGACAGTCTCGGCTATGGCTACACCTTC
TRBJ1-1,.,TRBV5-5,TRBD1,CASSLVRGNVNTEAFF,TGTGCCAGCAGCCTAGTCAGGGGGAATGTAAACACTGAAGCTTTCTTT
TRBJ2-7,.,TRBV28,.,CASGLTNYEQYF,TGTGCCAGCGGATTGACTAACTACGAGCAGTACTTC
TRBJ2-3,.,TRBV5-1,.,CASSPGVRTDTQYF,TGCGCCAGCAGCCCAGGGGTAAGGACAGATACGCAGTATTTT
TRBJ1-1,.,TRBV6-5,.,CASSSSPGGGRTEAFF,TGTGCCAGCAGTTCATCCCCCGGGGGAGGCAGGACTGAAGCTTTCTTT
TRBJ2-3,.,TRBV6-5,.,CASTASGTDTQYF,TGTGCCAGCACAGCCAGCGGAACAGATACGCAGTATTTT
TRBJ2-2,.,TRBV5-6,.,CASSLQGLPPGELFF,TGTGCCAGCAGCTTACAGGGCCTACCCCCCGGGGAGCTGTTTTTT
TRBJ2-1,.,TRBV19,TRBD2,CASSPSSGRDNEQFF,TGTGCCAGTAGTCCATCAAGCGGGAGAGACAATGAGCAGTTCTTC
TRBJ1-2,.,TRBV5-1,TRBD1,CASSWTGGDYGYTF,TGCGCCAGCAGCTGGACAGGGGGCGACTATGGCTACACCTTC
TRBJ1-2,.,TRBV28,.,CASIARQPLYGYTF,TGTGCCAGCATCGCGAGACAGCCACTCTATGGCTACACCTTC
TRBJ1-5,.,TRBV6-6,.,CASSHTESNQPQHF,TGTGCCAGCAGTCACACGGAGAGCAATCAGCCCCAGCATTTT
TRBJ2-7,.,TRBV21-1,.,CASAGTTLISTYEQYF,TGTGCCAGTGCGGGGACCACGTTGATCTCCACCTACGAGCAGTACTTC
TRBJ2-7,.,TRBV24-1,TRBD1,CATSEAGTATYEQYF,TGTGCCACCAGTGAAGCCGGGACAGCAACCTACGAGCAGTACTTC
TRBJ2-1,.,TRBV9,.,CASSDRGGTPGGEQFF,TGTGCCAGCAGCGATAGAGGCGGGACTCCCGGGGGTGAGCAGTTCTTC
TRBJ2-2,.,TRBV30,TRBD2,CAWSGGWTQNTGELFF,TGTGCCTGGAGCGGGGGGTGGACGCAAAACACCGGGGAGCTGTTTTTT
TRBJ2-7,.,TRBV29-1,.,CSVRGTMNNYEQYF,TGCAGCGTGCGGGGAACCATGAACAACTACGAGCAGTACTTC
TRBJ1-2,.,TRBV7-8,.,CASSSLGGYTF,TGTGCCAGCAGCTCCCTGGGCGGCTACACCTTC
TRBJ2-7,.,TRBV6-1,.,CASSEAGSDYEQYF,TGTGCCAGCAGTGAAGCCGGGTCGGACTACGAGCAGTACTTC
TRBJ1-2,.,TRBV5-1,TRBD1,CASSLAGQGLGWDGYTF,TGCGCCAGCAGCTTGGCGGGACAGGGGCTCGGATGGGACGGCTACACCTTC
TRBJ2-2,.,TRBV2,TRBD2,CASTRSSGSAGELFF,TGTGCCAGCACTAGGTCTAGCGGGAGTGCCGGGGAGCTGTTTTTT
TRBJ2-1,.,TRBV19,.,CASSIDSRTEDNEQFF,TGTGCCAGTAGTATAGATAGCCGTACGGAGGACAATGAGCAGTTCTTC
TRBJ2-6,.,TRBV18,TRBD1,CASFPGQGIGANVLTF,TGTGCCAGCTTCCCGGGACAGGGGATTGGGGCCAACGTCCTGACTTTC
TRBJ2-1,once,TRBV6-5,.,CASSYIGGGRHNEQFF,TGTGCCAGCAGTTACATAGGGGGGGGGCGGCACAATGAGCAGTTCTTC
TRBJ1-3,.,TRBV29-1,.,CSALLTGVAGNTIYF,TGCAGCGCACTGCTGACAGGAGTGGCTGGAAACACCATATATTTT
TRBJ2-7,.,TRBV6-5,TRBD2,CASSRKRDPRREQYF,TGTGCCAGCAGTCGAAAGCGGGACCCAAGGCGGGAGCAGTACTTC
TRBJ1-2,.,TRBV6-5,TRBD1,CASLRDSNFYGYTF,TGTGCCAGCCTCCGGGACAGCAACTTTTATGGCTACACCTTC
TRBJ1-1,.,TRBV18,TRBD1,CASSTTGGTEAFF,TGTGCCAGCTCAACAACAGGGGGCACTGAAGCTTTCTTT
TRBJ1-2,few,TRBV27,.,CATKPVGAAVGGYTF,TGTGCCACTAAGCCGGTGGGGGCGGCGGTCGGTGGCTACACCTTC
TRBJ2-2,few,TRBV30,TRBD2,CAWRRLAGGRGELFF,TGTGCCTGGAGAAGGCTAGCGGGAGGGAGAGGGGAGCTGTTTTTT
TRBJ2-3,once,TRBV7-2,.,CASSSDRGSTDTQYF,TGTGCCAGCAGCTCGGACAGAGGGTCTACAGATACGCAGTATTTT
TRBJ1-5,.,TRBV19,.,CASSLDDRSPGSNQPQHF,TGTGCCAGTAGTCTGGACGACAGGTCTCCGGGGAGCAATCAGCCCCAGCATTTT
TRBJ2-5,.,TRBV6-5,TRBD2,CVASGGSGRRETQYF,TGTGTGGCGTCTGGGGGTAGCGGGAGGAGAGAGACCCAGTACTTC
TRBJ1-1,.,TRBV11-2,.,CASSHPGGGAFF,TGTGCCAGCAGCCACCCCGGAGGTGGAGCTTTCTTT
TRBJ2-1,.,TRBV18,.,CASSPPVGSGSYNEQFF,TGTGCCAGCTCACCACCGGTGGGTAGCGGTTCCTACAATGAGCAGTTCTTC